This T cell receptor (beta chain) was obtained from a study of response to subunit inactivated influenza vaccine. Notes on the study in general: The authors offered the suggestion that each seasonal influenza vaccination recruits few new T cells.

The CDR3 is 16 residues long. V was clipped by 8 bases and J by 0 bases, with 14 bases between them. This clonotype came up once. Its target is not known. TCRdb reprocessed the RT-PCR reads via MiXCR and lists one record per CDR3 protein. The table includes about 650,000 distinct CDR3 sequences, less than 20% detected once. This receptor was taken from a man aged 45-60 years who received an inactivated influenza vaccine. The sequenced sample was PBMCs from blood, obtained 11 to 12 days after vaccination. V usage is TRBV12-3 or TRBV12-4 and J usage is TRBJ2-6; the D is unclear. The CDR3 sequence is CASGPDNHSGANVLTF. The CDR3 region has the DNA TGTGCCAGCGGACCTGACAACCACTCTGGGGCCAACGTCCTGACTTTC.